These T cell receptor beta chains were read from a single sample in a study of cytomegalovirus exposure and HLA in healthy donors. Repertoires were generated with immunoSEQ multiplex PCR, while TCRdb's copy carries only in-frame clones and drops some. The sample consists of 100,000 to 150,000 clones, roughly 80% of them appearing once. The specimen was PBMCs. The source of these receptors is a man aged 25 to 40 in good health and CMV-seropositive. Both conserved end residues are part of each CDR3. The D gene is left open where the match is weak. Expanded clones get a size class; other rows say once, few or many, or leave the size out.

j_call: TRBJ1-6; d_call: NA; v_call: TRBV11-1; clone_size: NA; cdr3_aa: CASSPLEGGVRSPLHF; cdr3_nt: TGTGCCAGCAGCCCATTGGAGGGCGGGGTGCGCTCACCCCTCCACTTT
j_call: TRBJ2-5; d_call: TRBD2; v_call: TRBV27; clone_size: NA; cdr3_aa: CASSLRTSGETQYF; cdr3_nt: TGTGCCAGCAGTTTAAGGACTAGCGGGGAGACCCAGTACTTC
j_call: TRBJ2-7; d_call: NA; v_call: TRBV6-6; clone_size: few; cdr3_aa: CASSYKVGRGYEQYF; cdr3_nt: TGTGCCAGCAGTTACAAGGTGGGGCGAGGATACGAGCAGTACTTC
j_call: TRBJ2-3; d_call: TRBD2; v_call: TRBV9; clone_size: few; cdr3_aa: CASSPRGVRGGLRDTQYF; cdr3_nt: TGTGCCAGCAGCCCGAGGGGGGTGCGGGGGGGCCTTAGGGATACGCAGTATTTT
j_call: TRBJ1-2; d_call: TRBD1; v_call: TRBV5-1; clone_size: NA; cdr3_aa: CASSLQGEWGSTANYGYTF; cdr3_nt: TGCGCCAGCAGCTTACAGGGGGAATGGGGATCAACAGCTAACTATGGCTACACCTTC
j_call: TRBJ1-3; d_call: NA; v_call: TRBV2; clone_size: few; cdr3_aa: CASSRGTSGNTIYF; cdr3_nt: TGTGCCAGCAGCCGAGGGACATCGGGAAACACCATATATTTT
j_call: TRBJ2-1; d_call: TRBD2; v_call: TRBV7-2; clone_size: NA; cdr3_aa: CASSFLRLAGAGLGNEQFF; cdr3_nt: TGTGCCAGCAGCTTCCTACGACTAGCGGGGGCTGGGCTGGGGAATGAGCAGTTCTTC
j_call: TRBJ2-7; d_call: TRBD2; v_call: TRBV6-5; clone_size: NA; cdr3_aa: CASSYSSGGAGEQYF; cdr3_nt: TGTGCCAGCAGTTACTCGAGCGGGGGGGCGGGCGAGCAGTACTTC
j_call: TRBJ2-5; d_call: TRBD1; v_call: TRBV5-1; clone_size: NA; cdr3_aa: CASSLQGGKETQYF; cdr3_nt: TGCGCCAGCAGCTTGCAAGGGGGCAAAGAGACCCAGTACTTC
j_call: TRBJ1-2; d_call: TRBD1; v_call: TRBV13; clone_size: NA; cdr3_aa: CASSLAGGSYYGYTF; cdr3_nt: TGTGCCAGCAGCTTAGCAGGGGGCAGTTACTATGGCTACACCTTC
j_call: TRBJ2-5; d_call: NA; v_call: TRBV29-1; clone_size: NA; cdr3_aa: CSGTRLVGETQYF; cdr3_nt: TGCAGCGGGACAAGACTAGTGGGGGAGACCCAGTACTTC
j_call: TRBJ1-2; d_call: NA; v_call: TRBV6-1; clone_size: NA; cdr3_aa: CASSEARTLNYGYTF; cdr3_nt: TGTGCCAGCAGTGAAGCACGGACACTAAACTATGGCTACACCTTC
j_call: TRBJ2-1; d_call: NA; v_call: TRBV2; clone_size: NA; cdr3_aa: CASRLTGFSGFNEQFF; cdr3_nt: TGTGCCAGCAGGCTCACAGGGTTCTCAGGATTCAATGAGCAGTTCTTC
j_call: TRBJ1-1; d_call: NA; v_call: TRBV5-1; clone_size: few; cdr3_aa: CASSLRGGTEAFF; cdr3_nt: TGCGCCAGCAGCTTGAGGGGGGGCACTGAAGCTTTCTTT
j_call: TRBJ1-6; d_call: NA; v_call: TRBV28; clone_size: NA; cdr3_aa: CASSLQGIDNSPLHF; cdr3_nt: TGTGCCAGCAGTTTACAGGGGATAGATAATTCACCCCTCCACTTT
j_call: TRBJ1-1; d_call: NA; v_call: TRBV18; clone_size: once; cdr3_aa: CASSPEETEAFF; cdr3_nt: TGTGCCAGCTCACCTGAGGAGACTGAAGCTTTCTTT
j_call: TRBJ2-2; d_call: NA; v_call: TRBV6-4; clone_size: NA; cdr3_aa: CASSDSSTGELFF; cdr3_nt: TGTGCCAGCAGTGACTCGAGCACCGGGGAGCTGTTTTTT
j_call: TRBJ2-1; d_call: NA; v_call: TRBV2; clone_size: NA; cdr3_aa: CASRGSGVVTRNYNEQFF; cdr3_nt: TGTGCCAGCAGAGGGTCAGGGGTGGTGACTCGAAATTACAATGAGCAGTTCTTC
j_call: TRBJ2-3; d_call: TRBD2; v_call: TRBV7-3; clone_size: NA; cdr3_aa: CASSSFVRDGGTPDTQYF; cdr3_nt: TGTGCCAGCAGCTCCTTTGTCCGAGACGGGGGGACCCCAGATACGCAGTATTTT
j_call: TRBJ2-1; d_call: TRBD1; v_call: TRBV12-5; clone_size: once; cdr3_aa: CASGSRITTGAYNEQFF; cdr3_nt: TGTGCTAGTGGTTCCAGGATCACGACAGGGGCCTACAATGAGCAGTTCTTC
j_call: TRBJ2-5; d_call: NA; v_call: TRBV28; clone_size: NA; cdr3_aa: CATSRGAWETQYF; cdr3_nt: TGTGCCACCTCCCGGGGGGCCTGGGAGACCCAGTACTTC
j_call: TRBJ1-4; d_call: NA; v_call: TRBV6-6; clone_size: few; cdr3_aa: CASSGLGGTNEKLFF; cdr3_nt: TGTGCCAGCAGTGGGTTGGGAGGCACTAATGAAAAACTGTTTTTT
j_call: TRBJ2-7; d_call: TRBD1; v_call: TRBV15; clone_size: NA; cdr3_aa: CATSRDRGRRYEQYF; cdr3_nt: TGTGCCACCAGCAGAGACAGGGGGCGTCGCTACGAGCAGTACTTC
j_call: TRBJ2-3; d_call: TRBD2; v_call: TRBV11-3; clone_size: few; cdr3_aa: CASSAALAGGPDTQYF; cdr3_nt: TGTGCCAGCAGCGCGGCACTAGCGGGGGGGCCGGATACGCAGTATTTT
j_call: TRBJ2-3; d_call: TRBD2; v_call: TRBV6-4; clone_size: NA; cdr3_aa: CASSESSGGAEDTQYF; cdr3_nt: TGTGCCAGCAGTGAAAGTAGCGGGGGGGCTGAAGATACGCAGTATTTT
j_call: TRBJ2-1; d_call: TRBD1; v_call: TRBV7-8; clone_size: NA; cdr3_aa: CASSSDRVASEFF; cdr3_nt: TGTGCCAGCAGCTCGGACAGGGTGGCTTCGGAGTTCTTC
j_call: TRBJ1-1; d_call: NA; v_call: TRBV2; clone_size: once; cdr3_aa: CASSEQEPWAFF; cdr3_nt: TGTGCCAGCAGTGAACAGGAACCCTGGGCTTTCTTT
j_call: TRBJ2-5; d_call: TRBD2; v_call: TRBV5-1; clone_size: NA; cdr3_aa: CASSVAGTSKETQYF; cdr3_nt: TGCGCCAGCAGCGTAGCCGGGACTAGCAAAGAGACCCAGTACTTC
j_call: TRBJ2-7; d_call: TRBD1; v_call: TRBV5-6; clone_size: NA; cdr3_aa: CASSLARGREQYF; cdr3_nt: TGTGCCAGCAGCTTGGCCAGGGGGCGCGAGCAGTACTTC
j_call: TRBJ2-7; d_call: NA; v_call: TRBV10-3; clone_size: NA; cdr3_aa: CAISGDRSSYEQYF; cdr3_nt: TGTGCCATCAGTGGTGACAGGAGCTCCTACGAGCAGTACTTC
j_call: TRBJ1-5; d_call: NA; v_call: TRBV9; clone_size: NA; cdr3_aa: CASSVEQGFDQPQHF; cdr3_nt: TGTGCCAGCAGCGTAGAACAGGGCTTCGATCAGCCCCAGCATTTT
j_call: TRBJ2-5; d_call: TRBD1; v_call: TRBV4-1; clone_size: NA; cdr3_aa: CASSQETGGTETQYF; cdr3_nt: TGCGCCAGCAGCCAAGAAACAGGGGGCACAGAGACCCAGTACTTC
j_call: TRBJ1-1; d_call: NA; v_call: TRBV9; clone_size: NA; cdr3_aa: CASSGILDTEAFF; cdr3_nt: TGTGCCAGCAGCGGTATACTGGACACTGAAGCTTTCTTT
j_call: TRBJ2-3; d_call: NA; v_call: TRBV29-1; clone_size: few; cdr3_aa: CSEEGPGTDTQYF; cdr3_nt: TGCAGTGAGGAGGGGCCTGGCACAGATACGCAGTATTTT
j_call: TRBJ2-5; d_call: NA; v_call: TRBV13; clone_size: few; cdr3_aa: CASSKGLSESETQYF; cdr3_nt: TGTGCCAGCAGCAAGGGACTTAGCGAGTCAGAGACCCAGTACTTC
j_call: TRBJ2-5; d_call: NA; v_call: TRBV2; clone_size: NA; cdr3_aa: CASSGPGETQYF; cdr3_nt: TGTGCCAGCAGTGGCCCGGGGGAGACCCAGTACTTC
j_call: TRBJ2-7; d_call: NA; v_call: TRBV6-1; clone_size: NA; cdr3_aa: CASSGEAPHTYEQYF; cdr3_nt: TGTGCCAGCAGTGGGGAGGCACCCCACACCTACGAGCAGTACTTC
j_call: TRBJ2-7; d_call: TRBD2; v_call: TRBV14; clone_size: NA; cdr3_aa: CASSALAGEAYEQYF; cdr3_nt: TGTGCCAGCAGCGCACTAGCGGGGGAAGCCTACGAGCAGTACTTC
j_call: TRBJ1-2; d_call: NA; v_call: TRBV18; clone_size: NA; cdr3_aa: CASSHGRELGYTF; cdr3_nt: TGTGCCAGCTCCCATGGACGGGAACTCGGCTACACCTTC
j_call: TRBJ2-1; d_call: TRBD2; v_call: TRBV12-5; clone_size: NA; cdr3_aa: CASGLVVGGNPYNEQFF; cdr3_nt: TGTGCTAGTGGTTTGGTCGTCGGGGGGAACCCTTACAATGAGCAGTTCTTC
j_call: TRBJ1-6; d_call: NA; v_call: TRBV27; clone_size: once; cdr3_aa: CASSLGQGNSPLHF; cdr3_nt: TGTGCCAGCAGTTTGGGGCAGGGCAATTCACCCCTCCACTTT
j_call: TRBJ2-6; d_call: NA; v_call: TRBV7-9; clone_size: NA; cdr3_aa: CASSLTGISGANGLTF; cdr3_nt: TGTGCCAGCAGCTTAACAGGGATCTCTGGGGCCAACGGCCTGACTTTC
j_call: TRBJ1-1; d_call: NA; v_call: TRBV18; clone_size: NA; cdr3_aa: CASSGGLSNTEAFF; cdr3_nt: TGTGCCAGCTCCGGGGGACTCTCGAACACTGAAGCTTTCTTT
j_call: TRBJ1-2; d_call: TRBD1; v_call: TRBV28; clone_size: NA; cdr3_aa: CASSFSGGDGYTF; cdr3_nt: TGTGCCAGCAGTTTCTCAGGGGGCGATGGCTACACCTTC
j_call: TRBJ1-6; d_call: NA; v_call: TRBV5-1; clone_size: NA; cdr3_aa: CASSTTGSYNSPLHF; cdr3_nt: TGCGCCAGCAGCACGACAGGCTCCTATAATTCACCCCTCCACTTT
j_call: TRBJ2-5; d_call: NA; v_call: TRBV6-1; clone_size: NA; cdr3_aa: CASSEGPRIETQYF; cdr3_nt: TGTGCCAGCAGTGAAGGGCCTAGAATAGAGACCCAGTACTTC
j_call: TRBJ1-5; d_call: NA; v_call: TRBV6-1; clone_size: NA; cdr3_aa: CASSQRTASQPQHF; cdr3_nt: TGTGCCAGCAGTCAACGGACAGCCAGTCAGCCCCAGCATTTT
j_call: TRBJ1-3; d_call: NA; v_call: TRBV6-5; clone_size: NA; cdr3_aa: CASSLRPGGSGNTIYF; cdr3_nt: TGTGCCAGCAGTTTAAGGCCCGGGGGCTCTGGAAACACCATATATTTT
j_call: TRBJ1-6; d_call: TRBD1; v_call: TRBV5-5; clone_size: NA; cdr3_aa: CASSGGTGGVSPLHF; cdr3_nt: TGTGCCAGCAGCGGGGGGACAGGGGGCGTCTCACCCCTCCACTTT
j_call: TRBJ2-1; d_call: NA; v_call: TRBV28; clone_size: NA; cdr3_aa: CASSGRDRQGFIMFF; cdr3_nt: TGTGCCAGCAGTGGACGTGATCGGCAGGGATTTATCATGTTCTTC
j_call: TRBJ2-1; d_call: NA; v_call: TRBV25-1; clone_size: once; cdr3_aa: CASSEEAAGDEQFF; cdr3_nt: TGTGCCAGCAGTGAAGAGGCGGCAGGGGATGAGCAGTTCTTC
j_call: TRBJ1-4; d_call: TRBD1; v_call: TRBV4-2; clone_size: few; cdr3_aa: CASSSRGGDRDEKLFF; cdr3_nt: TGTGCCAGCAGCTCCCGGGGTGGGGACAGGGACGAAAAACTGTTTTTT
j_call: TRBJ2-7; d_call: TRBD2; v_call: TRBV7-6; clone_size: NA; cdr3_aa: CASSLFAGGNYEQYF; cdr3_nt: TGTGCCAGCAGCTTATTTGCGGGGGGGAACTACGAGCAGTACTTC
j_call: TRBJ2-1; d_call: TRBD2; v_call: TRBV5-1; clone_size: NA; cdr3_aa: CASSLGTSGGPGEQFF; cdr3_nt: TGCGCCAGCAGCTTGGGTACTAGCGGGGGGCCGGGTGAGCAGTTCTTC
j_call: TRBJ2-1; d_call: NA; v_call: TRBV7-3; clone_size: few; cdr3_aa: CASSPKGGDEQFF; cdr3_nt: TGTGCCAGCAGTCCCAAGGGCGGGGATGAGCAGTTCTTC
j_call: TRBJ1-5; d_call: NA; v_call: TRBV19; clone_size: NA; cdr3_aa: CASSYVQGSNQPQHF; cdr3_nt: TGTGCCAGTAGTTACGTACAGGGTTCGAATCAGCCCCAGCATTTT
j_call: TRBJ2-3; d_call: NA; v_call: TRBV5-1; clone_size: once; cdr3_aa: CASSLFRGTGVADTQYF; cdr3_nt: TGCGCCAGCAGCTTGTTTAGGGGTACGGGGGTAGCAGATACGCAGTATTTT
j_call: TRBJ2-7; d_call: NA; v_call: TRBV6-1; clone_size: NA; cdr3_aa: CASSEGGRESYEQYF; cdr3_nt: TGTGCCAGCAGTGAAGGGGGCAGGGAATCATACGAGCAGTACTTC
j_call: TRBJ2-1; d_call: TRBD2; v_call: TRBV6-1; clone_size: NA; cdr3_aa: CASSELSGGGNEQFF; cdr3_nt: TGTGCCAGCAGTGAATTAAGCGGGGGGGGGAATGAGCAGTTCTTC